These 30 T cell receptor beta chains were sequenced from one sample in a study of a mutant IDH1 vaccine in newly diagnosed glioma. The time point denotes: baseline, week 1 (first vaccination visit). Treatment given: pre-vaccination baseline after standard-of-care therapy. Some clones are missing from TCRdb's copy, which holds only in-frame ones; the method was immunoSEQ multiplex PCR. The table has over 30,000 clones, over 60% seen once. The sequencing used peripheral blood mononuclear cells (PBMCs), collected from a glioma patient treated with radiotherapy, temozolomide or both. The receptors shown here come from a middle-aged man with glioma. Some clones in this sample may be carry-over from other donors' samples.

This chain joins TRBV28 and TRBJ2-7; possibly TRBD2 for D (6 bases). Trimming removed 1 base at V and 2 bases at J, with 21 bases between. This CDR3 has 18 amino acids. Per the germline V gene, CDR1 is MDHEN and CDR2 is SYDVKM. The CDR3: CASSLYPVAAGYPYEQYF. As DNA, the CDR3 is TGTGCCAGCAGTTTATACCCCGTAGCAGCGGGCTACCCCTACGAGCAGTACTTC.

V gene TRBV18 combines with J gene TRBJ1-1; the D is unclear. The V and J ends lost 2 bases and 0 bases respectively, with 19 bases between them. The CDR3 runs 18 residues. Germline CDR1 reads KGHSH; CDR2 reads LQKENI. CDR3 in DNA: TGTGCCAGCTCACCAAGCTGGGGAGGTGGGGAAATGAACACTGAAGCTTTCTTT. Its protein product is CASSPSWGGGEMNTEAFF.

This chain connects TRBV28 to TRBJ2-1; 12 bases fit TRBD2. The CDR3 spans 17 residues. The V gene end was trimmed by 6 bases and the J gene end by 4 bases; junction bases not matched to a gene: 10. Germline CDR1 is MDHEN and CDR2 is SYDVKM. The CDR3: CASRSRTSGNGYNEQFF. The CDR3 DNA reads as TGTGCCAGCAGGAGCCGGACTAGCGGGAATGGGTACAATGAGCAGTTCTTC.

Only one count was recorded for this clone. The rearrangement uses TRBV5-4 and TRBJ2-3; no definite D call. CDR1 SGHNT and CDR2 YYREEE come from the germline V gene (reference sequence). This CDR3 spans 13 amino acids. The V end was cut by 4 bases, the J end by 3 bases, with 9 bases between. The CDR3 bases are TGTGCCAGCAGCCCGGTGGGGACAGATACGCAGTATTTT. Translation gives CASSPVGTDTQYF.

CDR3 bases: TGTGCCAGCAGTCCTCAGCAGGGCACTGAAGCTTTCTTT. Encoded protein: CASSPQQGTEAFF. The chain recombines TRBV2 with TRBJ1-1; D may be TRBD1 (5 bases). The CDR3 is 13 residues long. Trimming took 5 bases from V and 4 from J, leaving 11 bases between them. Germline lookup yields CDR1 SNHLY and CDR2 FYNNEI.

This chain links TRBV7-2 with TRBJ1-4, with D unresolved. Trimming removed 3 bases at V and 10 bases at J, with 6 bases between. Germline CDR1 is SGHTA and CDR2 is FQGNSA. The CDR3 totals 11 residues. CDR3 amino acids: CASSFLGKLFF. The CDR3 bases are TGTGCCAGCAGCTTTCTCGGAAAACTGTTTTTT.

The rearrangement uses TRBV7-2 and TRBJ2-1; possibly TRBD1 for D (5 bases). This CDR3 is built from 14 residues. Per germline, CDR1 SGHTA and CDR2 FQGNSA. With 5 bases removed from V and 4 bases from J, the gap between germline ends came to 12 bases. The CDR3 sequence: CASSPVAGYNEQFF. The CDR3 DNA reads TGTGCCAGCAGCCCTGTTGCAGGGTACAATGAGCAGTTCTTC.

Of note for this clone: One junction end disagrees with the germline gene, perhaps due to a read error. The rearrangement links TRBV7-9 to TRBJ1-1; weak D call: TRBD1 (5 bases). Germline CDR1 reads SEHNR; CDR2 reads FQNEAQ (reference sequence). The CDR3 runs to 15 residues. In DNA form, the CDR3 reads TGTGTCAGCAGCTACGTCTCCAGGGAGAACACTGAAGCTTTCTTT. Translated, it gives CVSSYVSRENTEAFF.

The chain couples TRBV5-1 to TRBJ2-1; 9 bases align to TRBD2. CDR1 and CDR2 (germline): SGHRS, YFSETQ. V was clipped by 4 bases and J by 0 bases; unmatched bases: 11. The CDR3 sequence is 18 residues long. The CDR3 protein is CASSRGSLAGASYNEQFF. The CDR3, as DNA: TGCGCCAGCAGCCGCGGATCATTAGCGGGGGCCTCCTACAATGAGCAGTTCTTC.

The J gene is TRBJ2-5, the V gene TRBV25-1; possible D gene TRBD2, 5 bases. Germline V gene data show CDR1 as MGHDK and CDR2 as SYGVNS. Trimming took 2 bases from V and 3 from J, leaving 10 bases between them. CDR3 length equals 14 residues. The CDR3 loop reads CASSEAGLEETQYF. The CDR3 bases are TGTGCCAGCAGTGAAGCGGGCCTTGAAGAGACCCAGTACTTC. The variable domain in full, with the rest retrieved from reference TRBV25-1 and TRBJ2-5, is EADIYQTPRYLVIGTGKKITLECSQTMGHDKMYWYQQDPGMELHLIHYSYGVNSTEKGDLSSESTVSRIRTEHFPLTLESARPSHTSQYLCASSEAGLEETQYFGPGTRLLVL.

The rearrangement links TRBV6-1 to TRBJ1-3; D not certain. The CDR3 runs to 13 residues. Trimming took off 11 bases at V and 0 bases at J, with 11 bases between the two ends. CDR1 MNHNS and CDR2 SASEGT come from the germline V gene. The CDR3 sequence: CAYKGGSGNTIYF. The CDR3 DNA reads TGTGCCTATAAGGGCGGCTCTGGAAACACCATATATTTT.

The gene calls are TRBV9 and TRBJ1-2; 7 nucleotides align to TRBD1. V lost 0 bases to trimming and J lost 1 base; unmatched junction nucleotides: 3. Germline V lookup: CDR1 SGDLS, CDR2 YYNGEE. The CDR3 length is 15 residues. CDR3 nucleotide sequence: TGTGCCAGCAGCGTAGCAGGGGGGGGTAACTATGGCTACACCTTC. Translation: CASSVAGGGNYGYTF.

The genes are TRBV7-2 and TRBJ2-2; no clear D. Trimming took 1 base from V and 2 from J, leaving 5 bases between them. Per germline, CDR1 SGHTA and CDR2 FQGNSA. This CDR3 has 14 residues. The chain's CDR3 is CASSLGINTGELFF. CDR3 DNA: TGTGCCAGCAGCTTAGGTATCAACACCGGGGAGCTGTTTTTT.

The rearrangement links TRBV11-2 to TRBJ1-2, with 8 bases aligning to TRBD1. CDR3 size: 14 residues. The germline V gene encodes CDR1 SGHAT and CDR2 FQNNGV. The ends lost 3 bases at V and 1 base at J; junction bases unmatched: 1. The CDR3 sequence: CASSLTGDNYGYTF. CDR3 DNA: TGTGCCAGCAGCTTGACAGGGGATAACTATGGCTACACCTTC. The full variable domain, in which reference TRBV11-2 and TRBJ1-2 provide the parts outside the CDR3, is EAGVAQSPRYKIIEKRQSVAFWCNPISGHATLYWYQQILGQGPKLLIQFQNNGVVDDSQLPKDRFSAERLKGVDSTLKIQPAKLEDSAVYLCASSLTGDNYGYTFGSGTRLTVV.

The rearrangement uses TRBV18 and TRBJ1-2; D is ambiguous. CDR1 is KGHSH and CDR2 is LQKENI in the germline V gene. This CDR3 spans 13 amino acids. Trimming removed 2 bases from V and 8 bases from J, with 12 bases in between. The CDR3 coding sequence is TGTGCCAGCTCACCAAGTGATACCCGGGGCTACACCTTC. Translation gives CASSPSDTRGYTF.

The rearrangement uses TRBV11-3 and TRBJ1-2; no definite D call. Trimming left V 5 bases short and J 2 bases short, with 9 bases between. The CDR3 totals 13 residues. Germline CDR1 reads SGHNT; CDR2 reads YENEEA. The CDR3 sequence: CASSRASNYGYTF. The CDR3 nucleotides are TGTGCCAGCAGCCGTGCCAGCAACTATGGCTACACCTTC.

This chain joins TRBV29-1 and TRBJ1-2; D not resolved. CDR3 length: 12 residues. V shed 0 bases and J shed 2 bases, with 4 bases lying between them. CDR1 is SQVTM and CDR2 is ANQGSEA in the germline V gene. The CDR3 nucleotides are TGCAGCGTTGAAGATTGGAACTATGGCTACACCTTC. Its protein product is CSVEDWNYGYTF.

Here the CDR3 DNA reads TGCACTCTTAGTGGGTTTGGAGGAAGCACCTACGAGCAGTACTTC. Amino acids: CTLSGFGGSTYEQYF. The rearrangement uses TRBV29-1 and TRBJ2-7; tentatively, D is TRBD2 (5 bases). CDR3 size: 15 residues. Per germline, CDR1 SQVTM and CDR2 ANQGSEA.

The V call is TRBV5-8, the J call TRBJ2-1; D is unclear. The V gene's germline CDR1 is SGHTS and CDR2 YDEGEE. V was cut by 3 bases and J by 5 bases, with 24 bases left in between. The CDR3 has 18 residues. CDR3 nucleotide sequence: TGTGCCAGCAGCTCGGTAATCGGCGATAGGGTATGGGACAATGAGCAGTTCTTC. Translation gives CASSSVIGDRVWDNEQFF.

This CDR3 reads CASSPQAGHNTGELFF. The CDR3 coding sequence is TGTGCCAGCTCACCGCAGGCAGGCCACAACACCGGGGAGCTGTTTTTT. The rearrangement uses TRBV18 and TRBJ2-2; D unresolved. Trimming shortened V by 3 bases and J by 2 bases, and 13 bases separated the two germline ends. CDR1 KGHSH and CDR2 LQKENI come from the germline V gene. The CDR3 consists of 16 residues. Together with reference TRBV18 and TRBJ2-2, the CDR3 gives the full variable domain: NAGVMQNPRHLVRRRGQEARLRCSPMKGHSHVYWYRQLPEEGLKFMVYLQKENIIDESGMPKERFSAEFPKEGPSILRIQQVVRGDSAAYFCASSPQAGHNTGELFFGEGSRLTVL.

V gene TRBV7-9 combines with J gene TRBJ2-5, with D tentatively TRBD1 (6 bases). With 7 bases removed from V and 4 bases from J, the gap between germline ends came to 19 bases. Per the germline V gene, CDR1 is SEHNR and CDR2 is FQNEAQ (reference sequence). The CDR3 is 15 residues long. This chain's CDR3 is CASTYEGVGAETQYF. The CDR3 DNA reads as TGTGCCAGCACCTACGAGGGAGTGGGGGCAGAGACCCAGTACTTC.

The rearrangement uses TRBV25-1 and TRBJ2-5; a possible D gene is TRBD2 (5 bases). The ends were cut back, 3 bases at V and 6 bases at J, with 8 bases in the middle. This CDR3 has 12 residues. Germline V gives CDR1 MGHDK, CDR2 SYGVNS. CDR3 DNA sequence: TGTGCCAGCAGTGATCCCGGGAAGACCCAGTACTTC. It yields the protein CASSDPGKTQYF.

This clone showed up just a few times. The chain couples TRBV10-3 to TRBJ1-1; D remains unclear. V was clipped by 0 bases and J by 6 bases, with 14 bases between them. The germline V gene encodes CDR1 ENHRY and CDR2 SYGVKD. The CDR3 is 15 amino acids. This CDR3 is CAISESISTWAEAFF. For the CDR3, the DNA is TGTGCCATCAGTGAGTCGATTTCTACATGGGCTGAAGCTTTCTTT.

The chain combines TRBV5-4 with TRBJ2-7; D unresolved. Deletions cut 3 bases from V and 1 base from J, with 5 bases between. The CDR3 has 12 residues. The germline V gene has CDR1 SGHNT and CDR2 YYREEE (reference sequence). The CDR3 protein is CASSSVSYEQYF. The DNA of the CDR3 is TGTGCCAGCAGCTCCGTTTCCTACGAGCAGTACTTC.

This clone was counted between two and nine times. The V gene is TRBV19, the J gene TRBJ1-5; maybe TRBD1 (5 bases). CDR3 length: 12 amino acids. V shed 9 bases and J shed 6 bases, with 12 bases lying between them. Germline-derived CDR1 and CDR2 are LNHDA and SQIVND (reference sequence). CDR3 amino acids: CASSGIGQPQHF. The CDR3 coding sequence is TGTGCCAGCTCAGGGATCGGTCAGCCCCAGCATTTT. Filled out from reference TRBV19 and TRBJ1-5, the complete variable domain reads DGGITQSPKYLFRKEGQNVTLSCEQNLNHDAMYWYRQDPGQGLRLIYYSQIVNDFQKGDIAEGYSVSREKKESFPLTVTSAQKNPTAFYLCASSGIGQPQHFGDGTRLSIL.

This chain joins TRBV6-6 and TRBJ1-2; D remains ambiguous. The CDR3 spans 12 residues. Germline lookup yields CDR1 MNHNY and CDR2 SVGAGI (reference sequence). The germline V and J ends were trimmed by 6 bases and 7 bases, with 12 bases remaining between them. CDR3 amino acids: CASSDPGLGYTF. The DNA for the CDR3 is TGTGCCAGCAGCGACCCTGGGCTTGGCTACACCTTC.

The J gene is TRBJ2-7, the V gene TRBV9, with 7 bases identical to TRBD2. This CDR3 is built from 16 residues. Germline trimming cut 4 bases from V and 2 bases from J; bases unmatched to any gene: 12. Germline CDR1 is SGDLS and CDR2 is YYNGEE. CDR3 in DNA: TGTGCCAGCAGCCCCGGGGGGAGGGAGGGGCCCTACGAGCAGTACTTC. Translated, it gives CASSPGGREGPYEQYF.

In its sample, this clone was seen a few times. The J gene is TRBJ1-1, the V gene TRBV2; possibly TRBD1 for D (5 bases). The germline V gene has CDR1 SNHLY and CDR2 FYNNEI. Between the trimmed V and J ends, which lost 4 bases and 1 base, there was a span of 10 bases. The CDR3 runs 14 residues. CDR3 region: CASSVETENTEAFF. In nucleotides, the CDR3 is TGTGCCAGCAGTGTGGAGACAGAGAACACTGAAGCTTTCTTT.

V gene TRBV6-5 combines with J gene TRBJ1-2, with 9 positions matching TRBD1. The CDR3 totals 15 residues. Germline values: CDR1 MNHEY, CDR2 SVGAGI. J gave up 7 bases and V 3 bases, and 9 bases lay outside the gene matches. CDR3 coding DNA: TGTGCCAGCAGTTATCGGGGACAGGGAAGAAGTGGCTACACCTTC. It encodes CASSYRGQGRSGYTF.

CDR3 DNA: TGCAGCGTTGAAGGGCCTGAAGCTTTCTTT. Translation gives CSVEGPEAFF. The chain employs TRBV29-1 and TRBJ1-1, with D unclear. V dropped 1 base and J dropped 6 bases, with 3 bases sitting between them. Germline CDR1 SQVTM, CDR2 ANQGSEA. The CDR3 length is 10 residues.